The 10 T cell receptor beta chains below all came from one sample that was sequenced in a study of molecular identifiers for immune sequencing clone quantification. TCRdb passed the PCR reads through MiXCR, listing each CDR3 protein once. This sample has 490,000 or so distinct CDR3 sequences, with 20% to 25% found just once. Sequenced sample: naive CD8+ T cells from blood, with Jurkat cell RNA spiked in. The subset here: FACS-sorted CD8+CD4-CCR7+CD45RA+ naive T cells. All receptors come from a human donor in good health. Some libraries in this study had Jurkat cell RNA spiked in.

This clonotype was counted a few times. The V gene is TRBV6-2 or TRBV6-3, the J gene TRBJ2-3, with 9 bases lining up with TRBD2. The CDR3 loop spans 17 amino acids. CDR1 is MNHEY and CDR2 is SVGEGT in the germline V gene. The V segment lost 6 bases and the J segment 0 bases; nucleotides outside the gene matches: 10. This CDR3 is CASSRYLAGASTDTQYF. CDR3 nucleotides: TGTGCCAGCAGCCGTTATTTAGCGGGGGCTAGCACAGATACGCAGTATTTT.

V and J are TRBV6-6 and TRBJ2-7; D possibly corresponds to TRBD1 (6 bases). Germline-derived CDR1 and CDR2 are MNHNY and SVGAGI (reference sequence). Trimming removed 2 bases from V and 0 bases from J, with 11 bases in between. The CDR3 length is 15 residues. Here the CDR3 reads CASSYRDTYSYEQYF. For the CDR3, the DNA is TGTGCCAGCAGTTACAGGGACACCTACTCCTACGAGCAGTACTTC.

About this clonotype: The conserved phenylalanine or tryptophan is not found at the CDR3 terminus, so this likely reflects a read error. This chain joins TRBV29-1 and TRBJ2-7; 9 nucleotides align to TRBD2. J gave up 4 bases and V 3 bases, and 4 bases lay outside the gene matches. CDR1 and CDR2 (germline): SQVTM, ANQGSEA. The CDR3 runs 13 residues. The CDR3 spells CSVESSGNYEQYL. The CDR3 nucleotides are TGCAGCGTTGAGTCTAGCGGGAATTACGAGCAGTACCTC.

V gene TRBV27 combines with J gene TRBJ2-7; 8 nucleotides agree with TRBD2. The length of the CDR3 is 15 residues. Germline CDR1 and CDR2: MNHEY and SMNVEV (reference sequence). V shed 0 bases and J 5 bases; nucleotides not matched to a gene: 6. The DNA of the CDR3 is TGTGCCAGCAGTTTATCTCAAGCGGGAGCGAACGAGCAGTACTTC. It codes for CASSLSQAGANEQYF.

The chain links TRBV7-9 to TRBJ1-1; D possibly corresponds to TRBD1 (5 bases). The V and J ends lost 1 base and 11 bases respectively, with 14 bases between them. The CDR3 runs 13 residues. Germline loops: CDR1 SEHNR, CDR2 FQNEAQ (reference sequence). CDR3 region: CASSLVAGNGAFF. DNA of the CDR3: TGTGCCAGCAGCTTAGTAGCAGGGAATGGTGCTTTCTTT.

Note on this clonotype: Being one base from a much bigger clone, this may be a read error. CDR3 DNA: TGCGCCAGCAGCCAAGGCCCTCGGGCAACTGAAGCTCTCTTT. Translation: CASSQGPRATEALF. The chain joins TRBV4-1 to TRBJ1-1, with D unresolved. The germline V gene encodes CDR1 MGHRA and CDR2 YSYEKL. This CDR3 region has 14 residues.

The sample holds many counts of this clonotype. This rearrangement joins TRBV5-6 to TRBJ2-7; no firm D call. CDR3 length equals 14 residues. Trimming pared 0 bases from V and 0 bases from J, leaving 7 bases between. Germline lookup yields CDR1 SGHDT and CDR2 YYEEEE. The CDR3 spells CASSLERSSYEQYF. The CDR3 DNA follows: TGTGCCAGCAGCTTGGAGAGGAGCTCCTACGAGCAGTACTTC. The complete variable domain, with remaining parts taken from reference TRBV5-6 and TRBJ2-7, reads DAGVTQSPTHLIKTRGQQVTLRCSPKSGHDTVSWYQQALGQGPQFIFQYYEEEERQRGNFPDRFSGHQFPNYSSELNVNALLLGDSALYLCASSLERSSYEQYFGPGTRLTVT.

Many counts were recorded for this clonotype. The V call is TRBV27, the J call TRBJ2-1, with 8 positions matching TRBD2. The trim removed 2 bases at V and 2 bases at J, leaving 2 bases unmatched. The CDR3 covers 15 residues. Germline CDR1 MNHEY, CDR2 SMNVEV (reference sequence). The CDR3: CASSLRAGAYNEQFF. As DNA, the CDR3 is TGTGCCAGCAGTTTAAGAGCGGGAGCCTACAATGAGCAGTTCTTC.

In its sample, this clonotype was seen many times. This sequence joins TRBV2 and TRBJ2-3, with 8 bases matching TRBD2. Germline-derived CDR1 and CDR2 are SNHLY and FYNNEI. This CDR3 comprises 19 residues. The V segment lost 6 bases and the J segment 2 bases; nucleotides outside the gene matches: 19. Here the CDR3 DNA reads TGTGCCAGCAGCGTACCCTTGCTTGAGCGGGGGTATGACACAGATACGCAGTATTTT. Translation: CASSVPLLERGYDTDTQYF. Full variable domain (missing parts from reference TRBV2 and TRBJ2-3): EPEVTQTPSHQVTQMGQEVILRCVPISNHLYFYWYRQILGQKVEFLVSFYNNEISEKSEIFDDQFSVERPDGSNFTLKIRSTKLEDSAMYFCASSVPLLERGYDTDTQYFGPGTRLTVL.

This clonotype was seen only a few times. The chain couples TRBV4-3 to TRBJ1-1; D is uncertain. From germline, CDR1 is LGHNA and CDR2 YSLEER. The length of the CDR3 is 16 residues. V lost 1 base, J lost 0 bases, and 12 bases lay in between. CDR3 sequence (DNA): TGCGCCAGCAGCCAAGGGGCCCGAGCAGTGAACACTGAAGCTTTCTTT. Translated: CASSQGARAVNTEAFF.